These T cell receptor beta chains were read from a single sample in a study of CD8+CD57+ T cells in acquired aplastic anemia. Each CDR3 protein gets one entry after TCRdb re-called the reads with MiXCR. The data show some 190,000 distinct CDR3 sequences, about half seen once. The source material was sorted CD4+, CD8+, or CD8+CD57+ T cells (not recorded which) from PBMCs. These receptor sequences come from a human donor in good health, serving as a control. Each CDR3 is given with its conserved first and last residue. The D gene is left open where the match is weak. Size is omitted from some rows. Given values are once, few, many or a class for expanded clones.

cdr3_aa | cdr3_nt | j_call | d_call | v_call | clone_size
CASSEDTYSYEQYF | TGTGCCAGCAGTGAGGACACCTACTCCTACGAGCAGTACTTC | TRBJ2-7 | NA | TRBV12-3/TRBV12-4 | many
CASSAASGGSADTQYF | TGTGCCAGTAGTGCCGCTAGCGGGGGGTCGGCAGATACGCAGTATTTT | TRBJ2-3 | TRBD2 | TRBV19 | NA
CSVGTGGNTIYF | TGCAGCGTCGGGACAGGGGGAAACACCATATATTTT | TRBJ1-3 | TRBD1 | TRBV29-1 | NA
CASVRGAGSYNEQFF | TGTGCCAGCGTTCGGGGCGCGGGGAGCTACAATGAGCAGTTCTTC | TRBJ2-1 | NA | TRBV7-3 | NA
CASSRTGTGRPFNYGYTF | TGTGCCAGCAGCCGCACGGGGACAGGGAGACCCTTTAACTATGGCTACACCTTC | TRBJ1-2 | TRBD1 | TRBV6-5 | few
CAISEPGQGYEQYF | TGTGCCATCAGTGAGCCGGGACAGGGGTACGAGCAGTACTTC | TRBJ2-7 | TRBD1 | TRBV10-3 | NA
CASSLSLGEQYF | TGTGCCAGCAGTTTATCTCTAGGAGAGCAGTACTTC | TRBJ2-7 | NA | TRBV28 | many
CASSPLHLFLTQYF | TGTGCCAGCAGCCCACTACACCTCTTTTTGACCCAGTACTTC | TRBJ2-5 | NA | TRBV7-2 | NA
CASSGQGTKSGYTF | TGTGCCAGTAGTGGACAAGGGACGAAAAGTGGCTACACCTTC | TRBJ1-2 | NA | TRBV19 | once
CSSGAVVVRGGGTQYF | TGCAGCAGTGGAGCCGTGGTGGTTAGGGGGGGGGGGACCCAGTACTTC | TRBJ2-5 | NA | TRBV29-1 | NA
CASSLSVDTEAFF | TGTGCCAGCAGTTTATCGGTCGACACTGAAGCTTTCTTT | TRBJ1-1 | NA | TRBV27 | many
CASSEVGLLNSPLHF | TGTGCCAGCAGTGAAGTGGGACTCCTGAATTCACCCCTCCACTTT | TRBJ1-6 | NA | TRBV2 | NA
CASSRGTTNTGELFF | TGTGCCAGCAGTCGCGGGACCACGAACACCGGGGAGCTGTTTTTT | TRBJ2-2 | NA | TRBV6-5 | NA
CARAGTGGYVQETRYF | TGTGCCAGAGCAGGGACAGGGGGATATGTCCAAGAGACCCGGTACTTC | TRBJ2-5 | TRBD1 | TRBV19 | NA
CASSEHYRGLPSYEQYF | TGTGCCAGCAGTGAACATTATCGGGGCTTGCCCTCCTACGAGCAGTACTTC | TRBJ2-7 | NA | TRBV6-1 | NA
CASTVSGNEQFF | TGTGCCAGCACCGTCTCGGGTAATGAGCAGTTCTTC | TRBJ2-1 | NA | TRBV2 | NA
CASSLSRTGYYGYTF | TGTGCCAGCAGTTTATCCCGGACAGGCTACTATGGCTACACCTTC | TRBJ1-2 | TRBD1 | TRBV2 | NA
CASGATGTRTEAFF | TGTGCCAGCGGTGCGACCGGGACACGAACTGAAGCTTTCTTT | TRBJ1-1 | NA | TRBV19 | NA
CASSPLAGGFADTQYF | TGTGCCAGCAGCCCCTTAGCGGGGGGCTTCGCAGATACGCAGTATTTT | TRBJ2-3 | TRBD2 | TRBV7-2 | many
CASSIGREYEQYF | TGTGCCAGTAGTATAGGCAGAGAGTACGAGCAGTACTTC | TRBJ2-7 | NA | TRBV19 | few
CASSPQGAKNTEAFF | TGTGCCAGCAGCCCCCAAGGGGCCAAGAACACTGAAGCTTTCTTT | TRBJ1-1 | NA | TRBV7-3 | many
CASSDRQGGAYNSPLHF | TGTGCCAGCAGTGATAGACAGGGTGGCGCGTATAATTCACCCCTCCACTTT | TRBJ1-6 | TRBD1 | TRBV6-1 | NA
CASSIGQGVERQFF | TGTGCCAGTAGTATAGGACAGGGAGTGGAACGGCAGTTCTTC | TRBJ2-1 | TRBD1 | TRBV19 | NA
CASSPGYGTEAFF | TGTGCCAGCAGCCCAGGGTATGGCACTGAAGCTTTCTTT | TRBJ1-1 | NA | TRBV7-3 | many
CASSRTGIDSQPQHF | TGTGCCAGTAGTAGGACAGGTATCGACTCCCAGCCCCAGCATTTT | TRBJ1-5 | TRBD1 | TRBV19 | many
CASSIGGLAGDNEQFF | TGTGCCAGTAGTATAGGGGGACTAGCGGGGGACAATGAGCAGTTCTTC | TRBJ2-1 | TRBD2 | TRBV19 | NA
CASSLDRGPNTEAFF | TGTGCCAGCAGCTTAGACCGGGGCCCGAACACTGAAGCTTTCTTT | TRBJ1-1 | NA | TRBV7-9 | many
CASSIGGTVKETQYF | TGTGCCAGTAGTATAGGGGGGACAGTTAAAGAGACCCAGTACTTC | TRBJ2-5 | TRBD1 | TRBV19 | many
CASSLGLAGEETQYF | TGTGCCAGCAGCCTCGGACTAGCGGGGGAAGAGACCCAGTACTTC | TRBJ2-5 | TRBD2 | TRBV7-9 | few
CASSAAMIRTGGQETQYF | TGTGCCAGCAGCGCAGCGATGATACGGACAGGGGGTCAAGAGACCCAGTACTTC | TRBJ2-5 | TRBD1 | TRBV7-8 | NA
CASSEGTGTTGYTF | TGTGCCAGCAGTGAAGGGACGGGGACAACTGGCTACACCTTC | TRBJ1-2 | NA | TRBV2 | NA
CASSEAGEEAFF | TGCGCCAGCAGTGAGGCAGGGGAGGAGGCTTTCTTT | TRBJ1-1 | NA | TRBV10-1 | NA
CASSYQGGLYGQFF | TGTGCCAGCAGTTATCAGGGAGGGCTCTATGGGCAGTTCTTC | TRBJ2-1 | TRBD2 | TRBV12-3/TRBV12-4 | once
CASSSNDRGGEQYF | TGTGCCAGCAGTTCAAACGACAGGGGTGGCGAGCAGTACTTC | TRBJ2-7 | TRBD1 | TRBV12-3/TRBV12-4 | many
CASSYSITGGGETQYF | TGTGCCAGCAGTTACTCGATCACAGGGGGGGGGGAGACCCAGTACTTC | TRBJ2-5 | NA | TRBV6-5 | many
CASSFYICSARKGGVSYNEQFF | NA | TRBJ2-1 | NA | TRBV7-3 | NA
CATSRDLWGSGQSGYTF | TGTGCCACCAGCAGAGATCTCTGGGGGTCTGGGCAGAGTGGCTACACCTTC | TRBJ1-2 | NA | TRBV15 | NA
CATSRDLDTEAFF | TGTGCCACCAGCAGAGACTTGGACACTGAAGCTTTCTTT | TRBJ1-1 | NA | TRBV15 | NA
CATSDQAGGPQETQYF | TGTGCCACCAGTGACCAGGCGGGGGGACCCCAAGAGACCCAGTACTTC | TRBJ2-5 | TRBD2 | TRBV24-1 | few
CASSSTQATAQLSYEQYF | TGTGCCAGCAGCTCAACCCAGGCGACAGCTCAACTCTCCTACGAGCAGTACTTC | TRBJ2-7 | NA | TRBV2 | few